At least ten counts were recorded for the clone carrying this T cell receptor (beta chain). Its antigen is still unknown. This entry is derived from a study of T cells in Graves' hyperthyroidism and ophthalmopathy. Study findings and constraints: Among thyroid clonotypes expanded above 0.001, most also appeared in blood.

Amplification of TCR beta CDR3 regions was performed using RNA transcripts as template. HTBI primers drove first-round RT-PCR of the TCR CDR3. TCRdb ran MiXCR on the multiplex PCR reads and lists one entry per CDR3 protein. The sample contains around 520,000 distinct CDR3 sequences, approximately 15% of which appear only once. Patients aged 18 to 65 had newly diagnosed hyperthyroidism of under 2 months' duration. Sample: blood. This receptor was taken from a young woman with Graves' hyperthyroidism.

The CDR3 coding sequence is TGCGCCAGCAGACCACAGGGGGCTAAGGGCAATCAGCCCCAGCATTTT. Amino acid sequence: CASRPQGAKGNQPQHF. The rearrangement uses TRBV10-2 and TRBJ1-5, with TRBD1 identical over 9 bases. Per the germline V gene, CDR1 is WSHSY and CDR2 is SAAADI. V lost 6 bases and J lost 2; bases outside the gene matches: 8. The CDR3 sequence is 16 residues long.